Each of the 16 T cell receptor beta chains below was sequenced from the same sample in a study of cytomegalovirus exposure and HLA in healthy donors. PCR used 60 Vbeta primers and 13 Jbeta primers. TCRdb's copy holds only in-frame clones and misses some; the assay was immunoSEQ multiplex PCR. The data show more than 85,000 clones, around 77% seen once. Sequencing input: PBMCs. The origin of the receptors is a boy aged 5-17 years in good health and CMV-seronegative.

The CDR3 DNA reads as TGTGCCAGCAGTTCTAACCGACAACTCAATCAGCCCCAGCATTTT. This translates into CASSSNRQLNQPQHF. This chain links TRBV6-1 with TRBJ1-5; D gene uncertain. The V end was cut by 5 bases, the J end by 3 bases, with 14 bases between. The germline CDR1 and CDR2 sequences are MNHNS and SASEGT. The CDR3 extends over 15 amino acids.

V and J are TRBV6-5 and TRBJ1-1; 9 nucleotides align to TRBD1. Germline V gene sequence: CDR1 MNHEY, CDR2 SVGAGI. Trimming at V came to 3 bases and at J to 3 bases, leaving 2 bases not matched to a gene. The CDR3 has 14 residues. CDR3 sequence (DNA): TGTGCCAGCAGTTATGACAGGGGGTACACTGAAGCTTTCTTT. It encodes CASSYDRGYTEAFF.

Here the CDR3 reads CASSTGGPQHF. CDR3 coding DNA: TGTGCCAGTAGTACCGGGGGGCCCCAGCATTTT. The chain has TRBV19 and TRBJ1-5; tentatively, D is TRBD1 (5 bases). The CDR3 sequence is 11 residues long. Trimming stripped 4 bases from V and 9 bases from J, with 7 bases between. Germline V gives CDR1 LNHDA, CDR2 SQIVND (reference sequence).

This rearrangement joins TRBV7-8 to TRBJ2-1, with 9 positions matching TRBD2. The CDR3 has 17 amino acids. V shed 3 bases, J shed 4 bases, and the junction held 10 bases outside the gene matches. Germline CDR1 is SGHVS and CDR2 is FQNEAQ. The CDR3 protein is CASSLGVSGRRYNEQFF. In DNA form, the CDR3 reads TGTGCCAGCAGCTTGGGAGTAAGCGGGAGGAGATACAATGAGCAGTTCTTC. Variable domain in full (rest from reference TRBV7-8 and TRBJ2-1): GAGVSQSPRYKVAKRGQDVALRCDPISGHVSLFWYQQALGQGPEFLTYFQNEAQLDKSGLPSDRFFAERPEGSVSTLKIQRTQQEDSAVYLCASSLGVSGRRYNEQFFGPGTRLTVL.

The CDR3 DNA follows: TGCGCCAGCAGCCAAGATCGGGCGCGGGGGTCCTGGAATGAGCAGTTCTTC. Translation: CASSQDRARGSWNEQFF. This sequence joins TRBV4-1 and TRBJ2-1; 7 bases line up with TRBD2. Germline values: CDR1 MGHRA, CDR2 YSYEKL. The CDR3 totals 17 residues. After removal of 0 bases from V and 7 bases from J, the junction contained 12 bases not matched to a gene.

V usage is TRBV2 and J usage is TRBJ2-2, with D possibly being TRBD2 (5 bases). The CDR3 length is 18 residues. V lost 3 bases and J lost 4, with 21 bases in between. Germline V lookup: CDR1 SNHLY, CDR2 FYNNEI. CDR3 coding DNA: TGTGCCAGCAGTGAGTTTGGGAGATCCTATAGTGTCACCGGGGAGCTGTTTTTT. Protein sequence: CASSEFGRSYSVTGELFF.

This chain connects TRBV27 to TRBJ1-3, with 9 bases aligning to TRBD1. The CDR3 has 14 residues. Per germline, CDR1 MNHEY and CDR2 SMNVEV (reference sequence). Trimming removed 7 bases from V and 2 bases from J; junction bases left unmatched: 3. This CDR3 is CASTTGGPGNTIYF. CDR3 bases: TGTGCCAGCACCACAGGGGGCCCTGGAAACACCATATATTTT.

The V call is TRBV7-7, the J call TRBJ2-5, with 7 positions matching TRBD1. The V gene end was trimmed by 1 base and the J gene end by 5 bases; junction bases not matched to a gene: 10. Per germline, CDR1 SSHAT and CDR2 FNYEAQ (reference sequence). This CDR3 contains 16 residues. Written as DNA, the CDR3 is TGTGCCAGCAGCTTAGGGACAGGAGGCGTGGGGGAGACCCAGTACTTC. Residues: CASSLGTGGVGETQYF.

V usage is TRBV5-1 and J usage is TRBJ1-6; a weak D match, TRBD1 (5 bases). The germline gives CDR1 SGHRS, CDR2 YFSETQ. The CDR3 is made up of 15 amino acids. The V end lost 0 bases, the J end lost 6 bases, and 10 bases lay between the germline ends. The CDR3 DNA sequence: TGCGCCAGCAGCTTGGCAGGGATCAGTAATTCACCCCTCCACTTT. It codes for CASSLAGISNSPLHF.

In DNA form, the CDR3 reads TGTGCCAGCAGCCAAGAAGGCGCCCCAGGGTCCTACGAGCAGTACTTC. Its translation: CASSQEGAPGSYEQYF. The chain uses TRBV4-2 and TRBJ2-7; weak D call: TRBD1 (5 bases). CDR1 and CDR2 (germline): LGHNA, YNFKEQ. The V end was cut by 0 bases, the J end by 1 base, with 13 bases between. The CDR3 totals 16 residues.

V is TRBV6-5 and J is TRBJ1-1; D is possibly TRBD1 (6 bases). The CDR3 is 13 residues long. Trimming removed 5 bases from V and 5 bases from J, with 12 bases in between. The germline V gene has CDR1 MNHEY and CDR2 SVGAGI. In DNA, the CDR3 is TGTGCCAGCAGTGAGGGGGAGGGTACTGAAGCTTTCTTT. Residues: CASSEGEGTEAFF.

This clone was picked up one time. The J gene is TRBJ2-7, the V gene TRBV9; 7 nucleotides align to TRBD1. J was trimmed by 6 bases and V by 1 base; bases with no gene match: 7. The germline V gene encodes CDR1 SGDLS and CDR2 YYNGEE. This CDR3 contains 14 residues. Written as DNA, the CDR3 is TGTGCCAGCAGCGTAAGACAGGGATTGTGCGAGCAGTACTTC. It translates to CASSVRQGLCEQYF.

The sample holds a few counts of this clone. This chain links TRBV28 with TRBJ1-5; D is possibly TRBD1 (5 bases). This CDR3 has 14 residues. CDR1 and CDR2 from the germline V gene are MDHEN and SYDVKM. The ends were cut back, 8 bases at V and 4 bases at J, with 15 bases in the middle. For the CDR3, the DNA is TGTGCCAGCCGTAACACGGGGGAAAATCAGCCCCAGCATTTT. This encodes CASRNTGENQPQHF.

The gene calls are TRBV4-1 and TRBJ2-5; the D gene is possibly TRBD2 (7 bases). This CDR3 region has 18 residues. Germline V gene lookup returns CDR1 MGHRA and CDR2 YSYEKL. Deletions cut 0 bases from V and 5 bases from J, with 22 bases between. As DNA, the CDR3 is TGCGCCAGCAGCCAAGAGTATGCGGCGCGGGGGCGCAGGGAGACCCAGTACTTC. It specifies CASSQEYAARGRRETQYF.

The chain links TRBV6-6 to TRBJ1-1; the D gene is possibly TRBD1 (6 bases). V was clipped by 7 bases and J by 1 base, with 16 bases between them. CDR1 MNHNY and CDR2 SVGAGI come from the germline V gene (reference sequence). This CDR3 is 15 amino acids long. The CDR3 DNA sequence: TGTGCCAGCATACACTCCGCCAGGGGGAACACTGAAGCTTTCTTT. As protein: CASIHSARGNTEAFF.

The genes are TRBV15 and TRBJ1-5; 8 bases agree with TRBD1. The germline V gene has CDR1 LNHNV and CDR2 YYDKDF (reference sequence). The J segment lost 5 bases and the V segment lost 2 bases, leaving 5 bases of the junction unmatched. The CDR3 is made up of 15 amino acids. CDR3 in amino acids: CATSRLQGEHQPQHF. The DNA of the CDR3 is TGTGCCACCAGCAGATTACAGGGGGAGCATCAGCCCCAGCATTTT.